This TCR beta chain was sequenced for a study of blood T cell repertoires in COVID-19. Study summary: T cells, B-cell-depleted T cells, or PBMCs supplied cDNA or gDNA.

The germline CDR1 and CDR2 sequences are LNHDA and SQIVND (reference sequence). Unmatched junction bases numbered 10, after V lost 3 bases and J lost 0 bases. The CDR3 loop spans 18 amino acids. This table comes from immunoSEQ multiplex PCR, and its TCRdb copy is limited to in-frame clones, with some not included. The data contain 85,000 to 90,000 clones, approximately 92% of them singletons. V and J are TRBV19 and TRBJ2-2, with 7 positions matching TRBD1. This sequence was found in a woman older than 75 with active COVID-19. Sequencing was done on a sample of peripheral blood. The CDR3 nucleotides are TGTGCCAGTAGTATGGCAAGGAGACAGGGCACGAACACCGGGGAGCTGTTTTTT. It is translated as CASSMARRQGTNTGELFF.